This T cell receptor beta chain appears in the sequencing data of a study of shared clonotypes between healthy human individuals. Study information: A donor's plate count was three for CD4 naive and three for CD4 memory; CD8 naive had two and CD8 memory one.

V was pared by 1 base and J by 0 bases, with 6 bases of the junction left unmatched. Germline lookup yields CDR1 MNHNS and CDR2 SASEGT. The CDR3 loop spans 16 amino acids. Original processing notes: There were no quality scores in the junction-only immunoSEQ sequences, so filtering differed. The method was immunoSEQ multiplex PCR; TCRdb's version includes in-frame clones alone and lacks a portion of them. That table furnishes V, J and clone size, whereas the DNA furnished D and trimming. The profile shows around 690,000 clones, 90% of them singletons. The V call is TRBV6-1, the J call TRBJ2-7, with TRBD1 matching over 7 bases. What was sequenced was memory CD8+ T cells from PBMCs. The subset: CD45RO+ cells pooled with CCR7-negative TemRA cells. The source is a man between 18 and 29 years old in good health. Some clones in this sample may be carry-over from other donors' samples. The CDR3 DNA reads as TGTGCCAGCAGTGAAGATTTAGGGGGCAGCTCCTACGAGCAGTACTTC. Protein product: CASSEDLGGSSYEQYF.